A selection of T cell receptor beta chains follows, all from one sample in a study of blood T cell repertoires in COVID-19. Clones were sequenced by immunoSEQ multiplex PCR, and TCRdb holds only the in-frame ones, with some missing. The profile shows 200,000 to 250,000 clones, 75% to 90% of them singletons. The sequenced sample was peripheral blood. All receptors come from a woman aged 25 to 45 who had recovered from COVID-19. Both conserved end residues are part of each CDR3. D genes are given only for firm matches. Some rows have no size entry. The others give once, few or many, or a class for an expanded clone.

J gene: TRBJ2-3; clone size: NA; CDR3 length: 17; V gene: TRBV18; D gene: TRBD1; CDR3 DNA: TGTGCCAGCTCACCACAGGGCAGGGGGATTGGCACAGATACGCAGTATTTT; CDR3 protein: CASSPQGRGIGTDTQYF
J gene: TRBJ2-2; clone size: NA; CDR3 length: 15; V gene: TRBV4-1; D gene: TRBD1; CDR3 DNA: TGCGCCAGCAGCCAAGGACAGGGTGGGTCCGGGGAGCTGTTTTTT; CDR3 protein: CASSQGQGGSGELFF
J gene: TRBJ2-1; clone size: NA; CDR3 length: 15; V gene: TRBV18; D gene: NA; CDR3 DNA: TGTGCCAGCTCACCAGAGGGTCCCTCCTACAATGAGCAGTTCTTC; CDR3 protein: CASSPEGPSYNEQFF
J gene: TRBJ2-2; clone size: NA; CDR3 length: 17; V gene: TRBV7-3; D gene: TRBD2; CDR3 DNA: TGTGCCAGCAGCTATCTCGCCCGGGCTAGCGGGGCCGGGGAGCTGTTTTTT; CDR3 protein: CASSYLARASGAGELFF
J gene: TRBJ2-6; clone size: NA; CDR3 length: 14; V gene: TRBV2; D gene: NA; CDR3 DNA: TGTGCCAGCACAGGGGCTGATGGGGCCAACGTCCTGACTTTC; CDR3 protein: CASTGADGANVLTF
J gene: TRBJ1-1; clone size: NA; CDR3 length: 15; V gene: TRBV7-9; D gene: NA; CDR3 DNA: TGTGCCAGCAGCTTAGGGCTTGCCTCTCACACTGAAGCTTTCTTT; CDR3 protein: CASSLGLASHTEAFF
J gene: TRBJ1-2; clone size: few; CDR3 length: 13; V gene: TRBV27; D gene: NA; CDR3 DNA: TGTGCCAGCAGTTTAGGTCTCAGCTATGGCTACACCTTC; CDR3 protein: CASSLGLSYGYTF
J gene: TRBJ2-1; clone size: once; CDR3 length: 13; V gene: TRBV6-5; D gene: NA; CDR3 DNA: TGTGCCAGCAATCCCCAAGGGGGGGGTGAGCAGTTCTTC; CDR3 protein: CASNPQGGGEQFF
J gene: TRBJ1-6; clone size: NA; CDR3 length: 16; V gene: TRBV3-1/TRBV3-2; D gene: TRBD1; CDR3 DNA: TGTGCCAGCAGCCAAGTCCCAGGGGGTACCAATTCACCCCTCCACTTT; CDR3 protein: CASSQVPGGTNSPLHF
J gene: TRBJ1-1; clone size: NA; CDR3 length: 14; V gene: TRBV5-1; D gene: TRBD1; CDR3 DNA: TGCGCCAGCAGCTTCGGGACAGACGCTATTGAAGCTTTCTTT; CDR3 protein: CASSFGTDAIEAFF
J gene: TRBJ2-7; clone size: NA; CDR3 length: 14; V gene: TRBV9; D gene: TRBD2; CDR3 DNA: TGTGCCAGCAATCTAGGGGAGGGCTTCCACGAGCAGTACTTC; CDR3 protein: CASNLGEGFHEQYF
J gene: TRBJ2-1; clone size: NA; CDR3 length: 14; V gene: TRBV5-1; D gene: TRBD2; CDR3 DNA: TGCGCCAGCAATAGCGGGGGCCCCACAGGTGAGCAGTTCTTC; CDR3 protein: CASNSGGPTGEQFF
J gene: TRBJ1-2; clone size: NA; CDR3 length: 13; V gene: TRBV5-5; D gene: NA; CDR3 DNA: TGTGCCAGCAGCTTGGAAACGGACTATGGCTACACCTTC; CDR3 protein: CASSLETDYGYTF
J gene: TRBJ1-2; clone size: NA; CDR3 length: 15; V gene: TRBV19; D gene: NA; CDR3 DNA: TGTGCCACCCTCCCACAGAGCTCCTTAAACTATGGCTACACCTTC; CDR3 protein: CATLPQSSLNYGYTF
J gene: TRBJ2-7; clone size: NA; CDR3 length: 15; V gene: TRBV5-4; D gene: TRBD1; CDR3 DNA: TGTGCCAGCAGCTCATTAGGACAGGGATTCTACGAGCAGTACTTC; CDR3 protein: CASSSLGQGFYEQYF
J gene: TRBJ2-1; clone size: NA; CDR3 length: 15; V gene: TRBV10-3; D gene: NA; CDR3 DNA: TGTGCCATCCGCGGTGAGGGTAGCTCCTACAATGAGCAGTTCTTC; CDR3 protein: CAIRGEGSSYNEQFF
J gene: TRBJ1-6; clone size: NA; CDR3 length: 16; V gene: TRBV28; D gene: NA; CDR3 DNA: TGTGCCAGCGATTCCCGGGACCGGGGAGGGAATTCACCCCTCCACTTT; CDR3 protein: CASDSRDRGGNSPLHF
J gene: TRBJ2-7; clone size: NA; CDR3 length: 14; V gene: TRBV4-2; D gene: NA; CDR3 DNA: TGTGCCAGCAGCCTAGGAAAAGGGGTCGCCGAGCAGTACTTC; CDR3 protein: CASSLGKGVAEQYF
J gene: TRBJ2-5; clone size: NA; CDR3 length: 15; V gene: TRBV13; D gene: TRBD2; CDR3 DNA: TGTGCCAGCAGCTCGCGGGGGAACCTCCAAGAGACCCAGTACTTC; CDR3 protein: CASSSRGNLQETQYF
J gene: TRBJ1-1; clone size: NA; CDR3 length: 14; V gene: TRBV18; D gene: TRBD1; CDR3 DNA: TGTGCCAGCTCACGCGGACAGGGTTATACTGAAGCTTTCTTT; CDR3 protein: CASSRGQGYTEAFF
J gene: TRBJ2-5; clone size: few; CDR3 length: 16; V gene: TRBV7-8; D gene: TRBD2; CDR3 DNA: TGTGCCAGCAGCTTAGCGGCGGGGGGGCCCCAAGAGACCCAGTACTTC; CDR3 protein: CASSLAAGGPQETQYF
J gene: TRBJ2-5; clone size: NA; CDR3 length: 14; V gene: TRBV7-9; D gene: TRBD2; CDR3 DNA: TGTGCCAGCAGCTTAATAGCGGGGGGGGAGACCCAGTACTTC; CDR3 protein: CASSLIAGGETQYF
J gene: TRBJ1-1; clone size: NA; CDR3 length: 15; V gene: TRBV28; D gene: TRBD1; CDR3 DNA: TGTGCCAGCGCCCCTGTGGGACAGGGTGCAACTGAAGCTTTCTTT; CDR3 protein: CASAPVGQGATEAFF
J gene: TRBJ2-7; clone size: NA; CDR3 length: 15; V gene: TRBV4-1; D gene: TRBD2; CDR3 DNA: TGCGCCAGCAGCCAAGCTGGACTAGCTCACGACGAGCAGTACTTC; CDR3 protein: CASSQAGLAHDEQYF
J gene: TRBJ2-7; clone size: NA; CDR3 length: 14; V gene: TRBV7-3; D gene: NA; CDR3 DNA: TGTGCCAGCAGCTTAGTATACGGGGGTTACGAGCAGTACTTC; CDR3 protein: CASSLVYGGYEQYF
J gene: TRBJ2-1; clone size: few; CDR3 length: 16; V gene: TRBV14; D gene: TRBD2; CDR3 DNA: TGTGCCAGCCTCCGAGCGGGGGGGCGTATCTACAATGAGCAGTTCTTC; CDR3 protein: CASLRAGGRIYNEQFF
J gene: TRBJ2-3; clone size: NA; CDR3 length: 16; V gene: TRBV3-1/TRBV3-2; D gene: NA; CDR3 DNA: TGTGCCAGCAGCCAAGATATGGCCTCTGGCACAGATACGCAGTATTTT; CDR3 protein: CASSQDMASGTDTQYF
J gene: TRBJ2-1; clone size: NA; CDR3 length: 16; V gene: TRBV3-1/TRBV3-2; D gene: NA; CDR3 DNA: TGTGCCAGCAGCCAGTTTTGGCAGGGAGGTGGGTTTGAGCAGTTCTTC; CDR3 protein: CASSQFWQGGGFEQFF